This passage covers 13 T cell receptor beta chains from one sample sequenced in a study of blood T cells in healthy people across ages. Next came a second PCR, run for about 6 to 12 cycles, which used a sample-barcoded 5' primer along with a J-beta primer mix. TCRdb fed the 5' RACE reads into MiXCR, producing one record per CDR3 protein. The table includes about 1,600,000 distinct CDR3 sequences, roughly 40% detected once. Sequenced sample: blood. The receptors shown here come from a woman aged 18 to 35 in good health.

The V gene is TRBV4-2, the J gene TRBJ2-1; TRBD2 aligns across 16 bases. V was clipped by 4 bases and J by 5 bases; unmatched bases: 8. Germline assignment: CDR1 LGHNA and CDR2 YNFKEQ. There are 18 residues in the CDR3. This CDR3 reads CASSPGLAGGPANNEQFF. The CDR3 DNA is TGTGCCAGCAGCCCGGGACTAGCGGGAGGGCCGGCTAACAATGAGCAGTTCTTC.

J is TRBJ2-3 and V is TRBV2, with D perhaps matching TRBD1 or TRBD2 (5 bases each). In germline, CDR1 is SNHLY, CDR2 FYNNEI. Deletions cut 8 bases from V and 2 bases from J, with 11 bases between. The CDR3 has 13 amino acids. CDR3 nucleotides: TGTGCCAGCCCCGGGACCTACACAGATACGCAGTATTTT. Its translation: CASPGTYTDTQYF.

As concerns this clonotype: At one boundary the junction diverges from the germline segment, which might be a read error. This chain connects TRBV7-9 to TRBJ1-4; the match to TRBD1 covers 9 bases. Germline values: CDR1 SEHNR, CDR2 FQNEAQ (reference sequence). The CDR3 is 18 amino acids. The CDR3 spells CASSLGWDRAATNGKLFF. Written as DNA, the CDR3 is TGTGCCAGCAGCTTAGGTTGGGACAGGGCCGCAACTAATGGAAAACTGTTTTTT.

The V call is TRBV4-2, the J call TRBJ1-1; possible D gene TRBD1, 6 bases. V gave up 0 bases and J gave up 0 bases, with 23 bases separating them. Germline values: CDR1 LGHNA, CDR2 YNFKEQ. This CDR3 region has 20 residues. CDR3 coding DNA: TGTGCCAGCAGCCAAGATCATGTTGCGGCCGGACAGCTCCTGAACACTGAAGCTTTCTTT. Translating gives CASSQDHVAAGQLLNTEAFF.

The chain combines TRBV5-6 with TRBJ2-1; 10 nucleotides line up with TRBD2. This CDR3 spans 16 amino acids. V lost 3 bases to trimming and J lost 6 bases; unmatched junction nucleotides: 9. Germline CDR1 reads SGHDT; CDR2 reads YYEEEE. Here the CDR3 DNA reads TGTGCCAGCAGCTCTAGCGGGGGAGGGCCTCCCAATGAGCAGTTCTTC. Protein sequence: CASSSSGGGPPNEQFF.

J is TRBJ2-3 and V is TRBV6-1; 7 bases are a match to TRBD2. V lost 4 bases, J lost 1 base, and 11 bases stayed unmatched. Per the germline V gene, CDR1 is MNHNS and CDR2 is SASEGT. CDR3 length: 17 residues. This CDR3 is CASSGLGGTQGTDTQYF. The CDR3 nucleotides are TGTGCCAGCAGTGGACTCGGGGGGACTCAGGGCACAGATACGCAGTATTTT.

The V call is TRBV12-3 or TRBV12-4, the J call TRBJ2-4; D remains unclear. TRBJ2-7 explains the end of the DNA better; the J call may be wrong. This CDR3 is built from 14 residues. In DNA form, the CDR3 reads TGTGCCAGCAGTTTAGGGACCACCGCTGGCGAGCAGTACTTC. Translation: CASSLGTTAGEQYF.

The chain's CDR3 is CASRDRDSGYGYTF. CDR3 DNA sequence: TGTGCCAGCAGGGACAGGGACAGCGGCTATGGCTACACCTTC. The gene calls are TRBV6-6 and TRBJ1-2; 8 bases align to TRBD1. Germline V CDR1 and CDR2: MNHNY, SVGAGI (reference sequence). The CDR3 extends over 14 amino acids. The junction had 7 bases not matched to a gene; V was cut back by 6 bases and J by 4 bases.

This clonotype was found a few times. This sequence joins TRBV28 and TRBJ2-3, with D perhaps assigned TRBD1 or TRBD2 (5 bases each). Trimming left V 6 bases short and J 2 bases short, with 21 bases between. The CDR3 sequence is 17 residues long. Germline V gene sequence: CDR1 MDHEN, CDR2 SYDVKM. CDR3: CASSPVERGVHTDTQYF. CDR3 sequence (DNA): TGTGCCAGCAGCCCTGTGGAAAGAGGGGTACACACAGATACGCAGTATTTT.

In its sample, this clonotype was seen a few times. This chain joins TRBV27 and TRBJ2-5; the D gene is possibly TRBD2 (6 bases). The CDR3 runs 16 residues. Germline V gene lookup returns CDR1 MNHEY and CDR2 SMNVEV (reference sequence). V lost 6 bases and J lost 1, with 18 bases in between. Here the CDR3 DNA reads TGTGCCAGCAGGCCCTATCTAGGGACTGGCCAAGAGACCCAGTACTTC. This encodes CASRPYLGTGQETQYF.

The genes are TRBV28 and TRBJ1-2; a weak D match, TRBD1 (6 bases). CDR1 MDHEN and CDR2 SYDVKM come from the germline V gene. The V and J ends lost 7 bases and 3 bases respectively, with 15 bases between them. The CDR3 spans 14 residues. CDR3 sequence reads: CASTEGQQDYGYTF. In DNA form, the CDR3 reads TGTGCCAGCACCGAAGGACAGCAAGACTATGGCTACACCTTC.

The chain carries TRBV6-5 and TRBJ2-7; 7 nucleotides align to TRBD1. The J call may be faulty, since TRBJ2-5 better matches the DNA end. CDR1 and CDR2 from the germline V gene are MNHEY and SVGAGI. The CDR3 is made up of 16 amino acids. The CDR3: CASSPRDSPRLETQYF. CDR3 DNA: TGTGCCAGCAGCCCTCGGGACAGCCCAAGACTGGAGACCCAGTACTTC.

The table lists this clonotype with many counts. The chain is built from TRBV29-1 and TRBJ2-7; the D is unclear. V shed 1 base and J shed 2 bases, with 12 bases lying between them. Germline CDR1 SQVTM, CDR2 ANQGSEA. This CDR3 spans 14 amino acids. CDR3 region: CSVEVPGETYEQYF. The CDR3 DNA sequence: TGCAGCGTTGAAGTACCAGGCGAGACCTACGAGCAGTACTTC.